Shown below are 3 T cell receptor beta chains from a single sample sequenced in a study of Ad26.COV2.S vaccination and SARS-CoV-2 variants. This sample's treatment: roughly 18 received Ad26.COV2.S at low or high dose, single or two shots; five or six received placebo; per-sample allocation not given. Sampling happened 63 days after the first vaccine or placebo injection. TCRdb keeps only in-frame clones here, not all; method: immunoSEQ multiplex PCR. The table has about 680,000 clones, around 90% seen once. The specimen was peripheral blood, collected in a trial of Ad26.COV2.S vaccine versus placebo. These receptors came from a person aged 18-65 years who received the Ad26.COV2.S COVID-19 vaccine or a placebo.

The gene calls are TRBV7-2 and TRBJ1-5; D not resolved. The V gene lost 1 base and the J gene lost 7 bases, with 14 bases spanning the gap. The CDR3 sequence is 15 residues long. Germline loops: CDR1 SGHTA, CDR2 FQGNSA. The CDR3, as DNA: TGTGCCAGCAGCTTAGTACCGGGAGTCCGGCAGCCCCAGCATTTT. Protein product: CASSLVPGVRQPQHF.

The CDR3 DNA is TGTGCCAGTAGTACAGGGACAGCTACCTACGAGCAGTACTTC. It translates to CASSTGTATYEQYF. The gene calls are TRBV19 and TRBJ2-7; 7 nucleotides match TRBD1. Germline V gene lookup returns CDR1 LNHDA and CDR2 SQIVND (reference sequence). Trimming removed 4 bases from V and 2 bases from J; junction bases left unmatched: 5. The CDR3 extends over 14 amino acids.

The V and J genes are TRBV3-1 (or the pseudogene TRBV3-2) and TRBJ1-1; D call uncertain. Germline values: CDR1 LGHDT, CDR2 YNNKEL (reference sequence). The CDR3 extends over 12 amino acids. Trimming took 4 bases from V and 9 from J, leaving 12 bases between them. The CDR3 region has the DNA TGTGCCAGCAGCCCAACCGTAGGCAAAGCTTTCTTT. Translated, it gives CASSPTVGKAFF.